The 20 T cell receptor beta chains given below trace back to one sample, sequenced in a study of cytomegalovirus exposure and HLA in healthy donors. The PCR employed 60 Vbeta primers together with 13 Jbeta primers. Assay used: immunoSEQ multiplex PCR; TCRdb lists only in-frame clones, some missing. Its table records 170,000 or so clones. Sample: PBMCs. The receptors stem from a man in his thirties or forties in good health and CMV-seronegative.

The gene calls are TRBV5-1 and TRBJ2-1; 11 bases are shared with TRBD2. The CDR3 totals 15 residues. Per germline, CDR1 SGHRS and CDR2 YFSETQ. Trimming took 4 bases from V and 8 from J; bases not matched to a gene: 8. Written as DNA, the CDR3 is TGCGCCAGCAGCCCGCGACTAGCGGGATTAGATGAGCAGTTCTTC. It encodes CASSPRLAGLDEQFF.

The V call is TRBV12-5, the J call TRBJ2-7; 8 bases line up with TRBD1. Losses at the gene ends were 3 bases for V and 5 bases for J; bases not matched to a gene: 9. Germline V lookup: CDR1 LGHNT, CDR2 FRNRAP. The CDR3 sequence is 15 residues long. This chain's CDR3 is CASGFAGGGSHEQYF. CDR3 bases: TGTGCTAGTGGTTTCGCAGGGGGCGGATCGCACGAGCAGTACTTC.

The CDR3 spells CASSGGTGGNTEAFF. CDR3 DNA sequence: TGCGCCAGCAGCGGAGGGACAGGGGGCAACACTGAAGCTTTCTTT. V is TRBV5-1 and J is TRBJ1-1, with 12 bases lining up with TRBD1. V trimming: 4 bases; J trimming: 2 bases; junction bases outside the gene matches: 3. The CDR3 loop spans 15 amino acids. The V gene's germline CDR1 is SGHRS and CDR2 YFSETQ.

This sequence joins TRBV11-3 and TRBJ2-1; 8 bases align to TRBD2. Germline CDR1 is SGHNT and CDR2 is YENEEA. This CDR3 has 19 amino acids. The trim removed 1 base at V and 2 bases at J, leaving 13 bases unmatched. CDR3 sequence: CASSLGGAILADAYNEQFF. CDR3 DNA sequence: TGTGCCAGCAGCTTAGGGGGAGCGATACTAGCGGACGCCTACAATGAGCAGTTCTTC.

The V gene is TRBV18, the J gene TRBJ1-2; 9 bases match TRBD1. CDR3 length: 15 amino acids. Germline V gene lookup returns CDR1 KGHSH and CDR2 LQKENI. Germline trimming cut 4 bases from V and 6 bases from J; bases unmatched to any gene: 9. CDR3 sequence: CASSLPPGTGHGYTF. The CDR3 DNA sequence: TGTGCCAGCTCACTACCCCCCGGGACAGGGCATGGCTACACCTTC.

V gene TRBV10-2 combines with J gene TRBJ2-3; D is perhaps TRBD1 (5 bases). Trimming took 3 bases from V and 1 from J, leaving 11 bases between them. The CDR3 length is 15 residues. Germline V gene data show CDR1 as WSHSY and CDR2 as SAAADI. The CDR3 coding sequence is TGCGCCAGCAGTGATTGGTTACAGGGCACAGATACGCAGTATTTT. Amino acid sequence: CASSDWLQGTDTQYF.

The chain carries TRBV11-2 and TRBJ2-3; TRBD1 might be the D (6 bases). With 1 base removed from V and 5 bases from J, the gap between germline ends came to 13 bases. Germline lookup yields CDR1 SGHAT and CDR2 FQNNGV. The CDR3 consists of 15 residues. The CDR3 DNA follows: TGTGCCAGCAGCTTAGTTCAGGGGATAATAGATACGCAGTATTTT. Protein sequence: CASSLVQGIIDTQYF.

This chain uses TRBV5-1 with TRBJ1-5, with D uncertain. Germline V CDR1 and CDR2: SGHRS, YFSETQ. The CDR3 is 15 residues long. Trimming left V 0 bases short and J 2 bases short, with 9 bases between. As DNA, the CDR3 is TGCGCCAGCAGCTTGGAGGGAGTAGGCAATCAGCCCCAGCATTTT. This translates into CASSLEGVGNQPQHF.

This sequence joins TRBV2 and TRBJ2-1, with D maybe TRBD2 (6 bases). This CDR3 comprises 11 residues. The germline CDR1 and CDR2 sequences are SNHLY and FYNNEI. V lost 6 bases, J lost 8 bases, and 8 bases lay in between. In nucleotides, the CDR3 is TGTGCCAGCAGCGGGGGATATGAGCAGTTCTTC. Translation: CASSGGYEQFF.

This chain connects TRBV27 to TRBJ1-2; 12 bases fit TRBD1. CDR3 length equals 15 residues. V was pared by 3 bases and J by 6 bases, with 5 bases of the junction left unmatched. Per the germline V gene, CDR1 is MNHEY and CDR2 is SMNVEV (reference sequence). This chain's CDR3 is CASSFLGQGANGYTF. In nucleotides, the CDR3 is TGTGCCAGCAGTTTTTTGGGACAGGGGGCAAATGGCTACACCTTC.

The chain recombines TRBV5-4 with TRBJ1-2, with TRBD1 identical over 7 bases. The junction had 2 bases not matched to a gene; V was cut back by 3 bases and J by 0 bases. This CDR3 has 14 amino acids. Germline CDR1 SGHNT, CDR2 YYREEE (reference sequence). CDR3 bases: TGTGCCAGCAGCTGGGACAGCGCTAACTATGGCTACACCTTC. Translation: CASSWDSANYGYTF.

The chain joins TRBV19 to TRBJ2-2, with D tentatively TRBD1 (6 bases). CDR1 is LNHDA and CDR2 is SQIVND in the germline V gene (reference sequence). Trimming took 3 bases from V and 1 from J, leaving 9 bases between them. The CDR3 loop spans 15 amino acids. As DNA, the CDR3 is TGTGCCAGTAGTATTACAGGGTGGAACACCGGGGAGCTGTTTTTT. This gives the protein CASSITGWNTGELFF.

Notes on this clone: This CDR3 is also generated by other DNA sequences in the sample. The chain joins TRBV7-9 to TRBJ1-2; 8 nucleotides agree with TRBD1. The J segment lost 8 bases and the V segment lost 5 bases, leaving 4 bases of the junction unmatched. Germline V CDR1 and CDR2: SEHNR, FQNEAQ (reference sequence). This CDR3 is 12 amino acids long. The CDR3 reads CASSPGQGGYTF. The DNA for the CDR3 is TGTGCCAGCAGCCCCGGACAGGGAGGCTACACCTTC. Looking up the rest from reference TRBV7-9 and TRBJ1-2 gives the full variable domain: DTGVSQNPRHKITKRGQNVTFRCDPISEHNRLYWYRQTLGQGPEFLTYFQNEAQLEKSRLLSDRFSAERPKGSFSTLEIQRTEQGDSAMYLCASSPGQGGYTFGSGTRLTVV.

The CDR3 DNA reads as TGTGCCAGCAGTCCTAGCGGGTGGGCCTACGAGCAGTACTTC. Translated, it gives CASSPSGWAYEQYF. The chain combines TRBV2 with TRBJ2-7, with 8 bases identical to TRBD2. CDR3 length: 14 amino acids. The V gene's germline CDR1 is SNHLY and CDR2 FYNNEI. The ends lost 5 bases at V and 2 bases at J; junction bases unmatched: 5.

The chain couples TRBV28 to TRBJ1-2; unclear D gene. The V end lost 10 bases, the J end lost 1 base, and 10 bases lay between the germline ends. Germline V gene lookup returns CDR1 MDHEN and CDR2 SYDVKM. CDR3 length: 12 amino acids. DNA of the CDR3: TGTGCCATCGACAAAAATAACTATGGCTACACCTTC. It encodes CAIDKNNYGYTF.

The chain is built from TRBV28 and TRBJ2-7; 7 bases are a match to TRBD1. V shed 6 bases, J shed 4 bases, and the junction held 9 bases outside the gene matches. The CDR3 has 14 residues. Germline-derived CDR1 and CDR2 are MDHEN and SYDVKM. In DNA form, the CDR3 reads TGTGCCAGCAGAGAATCAGGGGGTTCGTACGAGCAGTACTTC. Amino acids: CASRESGGSYEQYF.

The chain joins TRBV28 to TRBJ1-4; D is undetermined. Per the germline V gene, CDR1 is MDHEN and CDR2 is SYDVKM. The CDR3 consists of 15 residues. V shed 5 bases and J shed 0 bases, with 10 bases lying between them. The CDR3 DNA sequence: TGTGCCAGCAGTACAATACAGTCAACTAATGAAAAACTGTTTTTT. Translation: CASSTIQSTNEKLFF.

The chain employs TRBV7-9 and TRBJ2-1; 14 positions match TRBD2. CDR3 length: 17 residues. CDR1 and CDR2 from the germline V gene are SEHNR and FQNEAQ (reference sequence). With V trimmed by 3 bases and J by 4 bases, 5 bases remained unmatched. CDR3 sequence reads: CASSFSGLAGGYNEQFF. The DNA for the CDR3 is TGTGCCAGCAGCTTTTCCGGACTAGCGGGAGGTTACAATGAGCAGTTCTTC.

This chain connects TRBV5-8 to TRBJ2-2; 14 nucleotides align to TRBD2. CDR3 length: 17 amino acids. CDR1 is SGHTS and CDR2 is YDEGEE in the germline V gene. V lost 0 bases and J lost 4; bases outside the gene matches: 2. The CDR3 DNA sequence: TGTGCCAGCAGCTTGGCCGGGACTAGCGGGAGCACCGGGGAGCTGTTTTTT. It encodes CASSLAGTSGSTGELFF.

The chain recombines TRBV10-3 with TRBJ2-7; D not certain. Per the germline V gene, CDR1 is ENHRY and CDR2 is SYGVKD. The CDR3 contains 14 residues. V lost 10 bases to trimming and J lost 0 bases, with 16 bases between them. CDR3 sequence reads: CATELTPSSYEQYF. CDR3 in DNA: TGTGCCACCGAATTAACACCAAGCTCCTACGAGCAGTACTTC.